This section outlines one T cell receptor (beta chain) sequence together with its context. Sequenced by immunoSEQ multiplex PCR; TCRdb stores in-frame clones only, minus some. The table includes hundreds of thousands of clones, about 87% detected once. The sample originates from a study of blood T cell repertoires in COVID-19. This sequence originates from a woman under 30 with acute or convalescent COVID-19. The sample comprised peripheral blood.

The CDR3 loop reads CASSYGQINSPLHF. The CDR3 DNA follows: TGTGCCAGCAGTTACGGACAGATCAATTCACCCCTCCACTTT. The gene calls are TRBV6-2 or TRBV6-3 and TRBJ1-6; D perhaps matches TRBD1 (6 bases). Trimming pared 2 bases from V and 7 bases from J, leaving 9 bases between. The CDR3 has 14 residues. Germline V gives CDR1 MNHEY, CDR2 SVGEGT.